The TCR beta chain described here comes from a study of blood T cell repertoires in COVID-19. Overall study: Spain, Italy and the United States supplied samples that represented acute and convalescent COVID-19. T cells, B-cell-depleted T cells, or PBMCs provided the cDNA or gDNA that served as material.

This CDR3 spans 15 amino acids. J gave up 4 bases and V 6 bases, and 11 bases lay outside the gene matches. The V gene's germline CDR1 is SGHRS and CDR2 YFSETQ. Generated by immunoSEQ multiplex PCR, the TCRdb table keeps only in-frame clones and is missing some. The table shows 100,000 to 150,000 clones, with 86% occurring only once. In this sample, this clone turned up once. The sequenced material came from peripheral blood. The TCR sequence derives from a man in his forties with acute or convalescent COVID-19. The gene calls are TRBV5-1 and TRBJ2-7; 9 bases map to TRBD2. Here the CDR3 DNA reads TGCGCCAGCACCACCGGACTAGCGAGTTCATACGAGCAGTACTTC. Amino acid sequence: CASTTGLASSYEQYF. The whole variable domain, filled in from reference TRBV5-1 and TRBJ2-7, reads KAGVTQTPRYLIKTRGQQVTLSCSPISGHRSVSWYQQTPGQGLQFLFEYFSETQRNKGNFPGRFSGRQFSNSRSEMNVSTLELGDSALYLCASTTGLASSYEQYFGPGTRLTVT.